The next 8 T cell receptor beta chains were all read from a single sample in a study of regulatory T cells in long-lasting Graves disease (dated by TCRdb to about 2021). The receptor library was made with multiplex PCR. Sequencer: Illumina HiSeq 4000. To build TCR beta libraries, CDR3 regions were amplified by Arm-PCR using iRepertoire HTBI primers. Clones were called with MiXCR by TCRdb after fastp trimmed the public reads at Q25, and only in-frame beta chains were retained. Rows matching on CDR3 protein sequence are summarized as one entry with the most common DNA and genes. This sample is represented by roughly 500,000 distinct CDR3 sequences; about 20% of them were singletons. The leading ten clones occupy 10% to 15% of the sample. The intended sense of this specimen's time point label: persistent/refractory GD, antithyroid drugs over 5 years with positive TRAb. For both TCR sequencing and RNA sequencing, RNA was extracted from PBMCs in TRIzol.

The starting material was peripheral blood mononuclear cells (PBMCs), obtained when the disease was refractory, from a patient treated with antithyroid drugs. Receptors were obtained from a female donor with Graves disease.

The chain couples TRBV29-1 to TRBJ1-2; 8 positions match TRBD1. Trimming at V came to 7 bases and at J to 3 bases, leaving 7 bases not matched to a gene. Germline V gene data show CDR1 as SQVTM and CDR2 as ANQGSEA. CDR3 length: 13 residues. CDR3 DNA sequence: TGCAGCGCCGACAGGGGTGCGGACTATGGCTACACCTTC. Its protein is CSADRGADYGYTF.

The rearrangement uses TRBV7-8 and TRBJ2-7; 7 bases are a match to TRBD2. The germline V gene encodes CDR1 SGHVS and CDR2 FQNEAQ. Trimming removed 1 base from V and 6 bases from J; junction bases left unmatched: 3. This CDR3 has 13 residues. This chain's CDR3 is CASSLGLASEQYF. CDR3 in DNA: TGTGCCAGCAGCTTAGGACTAGCTTCCGAGCAGTACTTC.

The chain joins TRBV5-1 to TRBJ2-3; possible D gene TRBD2, 5 bases. V lost 4 bases to trimming and J lost 4 bases, with 16 bases between them. This CDR3 region has 15 residues. From germline, CDR1 is SGHRS and CDR2 YFSETQ. In DNA, the CDR3 is TGCGCCAGCAGCGGGAGCAGGAGCTCCGCAGATACGCAGTATTTT. This codes for CASSGSRSSADTQYF.

This clonotype was counted at least ten times. The rearrangement joins TRBV10-3 to TRBJ1-5; D perhaps matches TRBD1 (5 bases). V was pared by 3 bases and J by 5 bases, with 8 bases between. CDR3 length: 13 residues. Germline CDR1 ENHRY, CDR2 SYGVKD. CDR3 sequence reads: CAISDGGDQPQHF. For the CDR3, the DNA is TGTGCCATCAGTGACGGGGGAGATCAGCCCCAGCATTTT.

This clonotype appeared many times. V and J are TRBV7-2 and TRBJ2-7; D tentatively fits TRBD1 or TRBD2 (7 bases each). The CDR3 is made up of 14 amino acids. Trimming removed 5 bases at V and 3 bases at J, with 14 bases between. Looked up from germline, CDR1 is SGHTA and CDR2 is FQGNSA. In nucleotides, the CDR3 is TGTGCCAGCAGCGCAGGGGGGGGCCGCTACGAGCAGTACTTC. Protein: CASSAGGGRYEQYF.

This clonotype was seen at least ten times. The CDR3 nucleotides are TGTGCCAGCAGAGGCGACGGGGTTCTTGAAAAACTGTTTTTT. Amino acids: CASRGDGVLEKLFF. This chain connects TRBV7-2 to TRBJ1-4; D not certain. Deletions cut 6 bases from V and 7 bases from J, with 15 bases between. This CDR3 has 14 amino acids. Looked up from germline, CDR1 is SGHTA and CDR2 is FQGNSA.

This clonotype was seen at least ten times. The J gene is TRBJ2-4, the V gene TRBV20-1; 8 nucleotides align to TRBD1. Germline CDR1 and CDR2: DFQATT and SNEGSKA (reference sequence). V shed 4 bases, J shed 6 bases, and the junction held 8 bases outside the gene matches. The CDR3 spans 14 residues. CDR3 loop: CSANDRGDRNIQYF. In DNA form, the CDR3 reads TGCAGTGCTAATGACAGGGGAGATCGAAACATTCAGTACTTC.

At least ten counts were recorded for this clonotype. The chain uses TRBV15 and TRBJ1-3, with no clear D. V lost 5 bases and J 0 bases, leaving 8 bases between the germline ends. This CDR3 region has 14 residues. Germline CDR1 is LNHNV and CDR2 is YYDKDF (reference sequence). The CDR3 nucleotides read TGTGCCACCAGCGAGTCCCGCTCTGGAAACACCATATATTTT. Amino acid sequence: CATSESRSGNTIYF.